Given below is one T cell receptor beta chain in context. The specificity of this receptor is unknown. The sample is drawn from a study of cytomegalovirus exposure and HLA in healthy donors (dated by TCRdb to the late 2010s). With respect to the entire study: In an earlier analysis of fewer than 750 of the donors, 276 Gb of sequence data and roughly 100 million unique TCR beta sequences from 150 million to 200 million T cells were reported. The study aimed to test whether cataloging public T cell receptors could reveal signatures of past pathogen exposure. The study combined high-throughput TCR immunosequencing, statistical association of individual TCRs with disease status, and machine learning to predict cytomegalovirus infection status. Typing coverage differed by locus: A, B, C, DRB1 and DQB1 were typed in about 620-630 donors, DQA1 in 522, DPA1 in approximately 610, and DPB1 in 400 to 490. Of the approximately 370 genotyped donors, 65% to 90% were placed in the genetic ancestry cluster associated with self-reported Caucasian donors. In a later genetic analysis, genome-wide SNP genotypes for about three fifths of the roughly 670 donors were used, and that subset was treated as a discovery cohort. An earlier analysis of 587 of the donors used high-throughput TCR beta sequencing to judge whether each TCR beta V gene segment behaved as functional or pseudogenic. On average, roughly 250,000 unique TCR beta nucleotide sequences were sequenced per donor among several hundred genotyped donors of the cohort, with 15% to 20% of those sequences being non-productive. A separate validation cohort of about 110 different subjects was used in addition to the 666-subject first cohort. To study patterns of TCR occurrence, a later analysis re-analyzed previously published TCR beta repertoires from 700 or so donors and added high-resolution HLA genotyping. The later analysis used no new phenotypic data to find candidate immune exposures, relying instead on TCR beta sequences and their occurrence across donors. The study used immunosequencing to profile the T cell repertoires of 666 subjects and linked those repertoires to cytomegalovirus serostatus. Donor age, sex, ethnicity and CMV serostatus were collected together with the repertoire data. Because of strong linkage in the cohort, roughly five DR-DQ haplotypes were treated as single units for association and clustering. Class I and class II HLA loci were covered by the typing at four-digit resolution. Around 320 gigabases of sequencing data and approximately 84 million unique TCR sequences were included in an early release covering roughly 600 HLA-typed donors. Every discovery cohort repertoire had been produced on one sequencing platform. The investigation overall reported the following: In vitro tests confirmed that a few of the cytomegalovirus-associated TCR beta chains recognize cytomegalovirus antigens. In a later analysis, HLA-associated TCR beta chains showed more clonal expansion and lower generation probabilities than non-associated chains that were equally common. At a false discovery rate of 0.05, a later analysis linked 15,000 to 20,000 TCR beta sequences to specific HLA alleles. Only TCR beta chains were sequenced in this cohort, and the absence of alpha or paired-chain data limited detectable features. A later analysis found that most CMV-associated TCR beta chains appeared HLA-restricted, with HLA associations seemingly driven largely by CMV exposure. In a later analysis, the rate of TCR association differed among HLA loci, with DRB1 alleles having the most associated TCRs and HLA-C alleles having the fewest. According to a later genetic analysis, donors in an Asian-associated ancestry cluster had fewer N-insertions in productive TCRs than the approximately 610-donor mean. Presence/absence analyses assumed roughly uniform sequencing depth across donors, an assumption that may not hold. When HLA alleles, especially DR and DQ, strongly co-occurred, attributing TCR associations to individual alleles was difficult. Correlated functional status among segregating V segments might be attributable to linkage disequilibrium, but an unknown experimental factor could not be ruled out. A total of 164 TCR beta chains were listed by the study as associated with cytomegalovirus. The classifier was reported to diagnose cytomegalovirus status with high specificity and sensitivity in both the original and validation cohorts. In a later genetic analysis, a missense DCLRE1C variant was associated with V-gene and J-gene trimming of TCR beta chains, and the association was replicated in an independent cohort. A later analysis reported that several top co-occurrence clusters appeared linked to parvovirus B19, influenza, CMV and Epstein-Barr virus. Most TCR sequences were seen in very few donors, while some public TCRs were found in many individuals. It was suggested by the authors that the approach could potentially be generalized to other disease states and immunological phenotypes. Broadly in line with IMGT annotations, most TCR beta V segments showed up in productive rearrangements about 90% or about 30% of the time in an earlier analysis of around 550 of the donors. A cluster of highly shared sequence variants was judged likely to represent a technical artifact of the sequencing pipeline. HLA typing was unavailable for some donors at each locus, so association tests used only the typed subset. Because counts were too low, 15 to 20 rarely observed V segments, including chromosome 9 orphons, were excluded from the earlier analysis of 587 of the donors. CMV serostatus was the only immune exposure information available for the cohort. Because the 87-base-pair reads could not distinguish some IMGT-functional V segments, including TRBV6-2 and TRBV6-3, those segments were excluded. A further reported finding was that TCR beta sequences accurately predicted the HLA-A and HLA-B alleles for most subjects in the first cohort.

Libraries came from the immunoSEQ multiplex PCR assay. The multiplex PCR relied on a mix of 60 forward primers for TCR Vbeta segments and 13 reverse primers for TCR Jbeta segments. The CDR3 region of rearranged TCR beta genes was amplified from genomic DNA with a multiplex PCR assay. The Illumina HiSeq System was used to sequence the amplified TCR beta libraries as 87-base-pair reads. The authors' analysis ran thus. A later analysis counted about 76 million unique TCR beta chains across the 550 to 800 repertoires, and about 10 million of these chains were shared by at least two donors. To remove PCR and sequencing errors, raw reads were error-corrected and collapsed into unique sequences using a nearest-neighbor algorithm that merged closely related sequences. V, D and J gene segments were assigned by aligning CDR3 sequences to IMGT reference sequences. For a sequence to be retained, at least a six-nucleotide match to both a V gene segment and a J gene segment was required. Rearrangements were classified as productive when the CDR3 lacked stop codons and remained in frame with V and J, and all other rearrangements were classified as non-productive. CDR3 was defined according to IMGT convention as the region running from the second conserved V-encoded cysteine to the conserved J-encoded phenylalanine. The earlier analysis of some 580 of the donors excluded any sequence lacking an unambiguous match to a single V gene segment. An earlier analysis of 500 to 600 of the donors classified V segments as functional when productive rearrangements were above 56.7% and as segregating when the standard deviation between donors was above 5%. A statistical classification framework was developed to diagnose cytomegalovirus status using the catalog of TCR beta chain sequences. A later analysis assigned V and J genes by comparing TCR nucleotide sequences with IMGT/GENE-DB human TR gene sequences. The TCRdist pipeline was used in a later analysis to assign CDR3 sequences and most-parsimonious VDJ recombination scenarios. In a later analysis, each TCR beta chain was defined by its CDR3 amino acid sequence together with its V-gene family, and reads lacking a unique V-gene family were excluded. In a later analysis, 500 to 650 highly shared, low-generation-probability nucleotide sequences were removed to address suspected cross-contamination and a sequencing artifact. In a later analysis, a clonal expansion index for each public chain was calculated from normalized within-repertoire ranks of inferred template counts. In a later analysis, generation probabilities were computed with a VDJ recombination model fitted to out-of-frame rearrangements, and the resulting probabilities were checked against IGoR. In a later analysis, hypergeometric tests were used to score TCR-TCR, TCR-HLA and TCR-CMV co-occurrence, with a repertoire-size bias correction applied to TCR pairs. In a later analysis, false discovery rates were estimated by permuting HLA or CMV assignments 20 times. In a later analysis, co-occurring TCRs were grouped using DBSCAN, with TCRdist sequence similarity added in when clustering inside HLA-allele-positive subsets. Co-occurrence clustering excluded repertoires with fewer than 30,000 or more than 120,000 public chains, plus five with anomalous nucleotide sharing. TCRdb retrieved this table from immuneACCESS and kept in-frame rearrangements only. Not all clones are present; in checked studies, unresolved V genes account for under half, and no reason is known for the remainder. That table furnishes V, J and clone size, whereas the DNA furnished D and trimming. The table kept for this sample lists some 110,000 clones. Under 7% of the sample is taken by the ten largest.

The germline V end is reduced by 3 bases and the J end by 6 bases; junction bases left unmatched: 7. The germline V gene provides CDR1 MGHRA and CDR2 YSYEKL. The CDR3 covers 14 residues, taking in both the cysteine and the phenylalanine. Only CDR3 DNA remains: 42 bases, in frame from the first base. The cohort comprised some 700 healthy bone marrow donors. All cohort members were sampled while nominally healthy, although unrecorded immune exposures were likely present. The donor tested CMV seropositive, placing the donor among the 289 seropositive members of the cohort. Each donor provided a peripheral blood sample, and peripheral blood mononuclear cells were used for TCR beta sequencing. Genomic DNA was extracted from the blood cell samples with the Qiagen DNeasy Blood Extraction Kit.

The rearranged segments are TRBV4-1 and TRBJ2-7, with 8 bases aligning to TRBD2. The source of this sequence is a man aged 35-49 years in good health and CMV-seropositive. The sequencing input was PBMCs. The base sequence is TGCGCCAGCAGCCATAGCGGGGCCCTTGCCGAGCAGTACTTC. It codes for CASSHSGALAEQYF.